The entry that follows covers one T cell receptor beta chain sequence. Libraries were prepared by immunoSEQ multiplex PCR; TCRdb keeps only in-frame clonotypes and omits some of them. Seen here are 250,000 or so clones, 80% to 90% observed once, and the top ten hold under 2.5%. The CDR3 covers 18 residues. Germline V gives CDR1 SGHVS, CDR2 FQNEAQ. The V gene end was trimmed by 6 bases and the J gene end by 4 bases; junction bases not matched to a gene: 17. The sample is drawn from a study of blood T cell repertoires in COVID-19. The chain uses TRBV7-8 and TRBJ2-7; 11 positions agree with TRBD1. This receptor was identified in a man in his thirties or forties with active or convalescent COVID-19. The sample comprised peripheral blood. CDR3 DNA: TGTGCCAGCAGTTCCCCGGACAGGGGGCTCGTATTAGAATACGAGCAGTACTTC. This gives the protein CASSSPDRGLVLEYEQYF.